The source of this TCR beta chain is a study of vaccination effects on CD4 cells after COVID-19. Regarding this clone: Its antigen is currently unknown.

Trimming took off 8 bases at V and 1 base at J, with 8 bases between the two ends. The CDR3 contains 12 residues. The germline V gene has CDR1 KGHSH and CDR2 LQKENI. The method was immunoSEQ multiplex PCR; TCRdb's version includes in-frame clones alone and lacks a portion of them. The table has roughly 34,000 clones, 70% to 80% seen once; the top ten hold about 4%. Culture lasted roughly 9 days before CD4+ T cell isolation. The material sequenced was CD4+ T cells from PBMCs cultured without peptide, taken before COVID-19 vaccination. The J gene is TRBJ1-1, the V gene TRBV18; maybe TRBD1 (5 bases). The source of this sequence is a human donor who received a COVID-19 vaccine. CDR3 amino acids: CASRRENTEAFF. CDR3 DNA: TGTGCCAGCCGCAGGGAGAACACTGAAGCTTTCTTT. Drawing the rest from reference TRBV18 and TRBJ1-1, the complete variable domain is NAGVMQNPRHLVRRRGQEARLRCSPMKGHSHVYWYRQLPEEGLKFMVYLQKENIIDESGMPKERFSAEFPKEGPSILRIQQVVRGDSAAYFCASRRENTEAFFGQGTRLTVV.